A selection of T cell receptor beta chains follows, all from one sample in a study of CD4 and CD8 cells across lung adenocarcinoma regions. TCRdb recomputed calls from the PCR reads with MiXCR, one row per CDR3 protein. The table shows roughly 17,000 distinct CDR3 sequences, with 45% to 70% occurring only once. Sequencing was performed on CD8+ T cells from the center of a lung tumor. The receptors come from a female donor with lung adenocarcinoma. The CD4 and CD8 labels of this study may be unreliable. Both conserved end residues are part of each CDR3. D genes are given only for firm matches. A row's size may be missing; if present it is once, few, many or a size class.

cdr3_nt,cdr3_aa,d_call,j_call,clone_size,v_call
TGTGCCATCTCCAGTGTGGCAGAGACGCAGTATTTC,CAISSVAETQYF,.,TRBJ2-3,.,TRBV10-3
TGTGCCAGCAGCTTAGGGGCGGGGGGGCAAGGGACCCAGTACTTC,CASSLGAGGQGTQYF,TRBD2,TRBJ2-5,.,TRBV7-2
TGTGCCAGCAGCCCGGGAGTACGAAGAAGCACAGATACGCAGTATTTT,CASSPGVRRSTDTQYF,.,TRBJ2-3,large,TRBV7-2
TGTGCCAGGGGTTTGTGCGCCAGAGATACGCAGTATTTC,CARGLCARDTQYF,.,TRBJ2-4,.,TRBV6-1
TGTGCCAGCAGTGTTAGGACAGGGTTCGCTTATGGCTACACCTTC,CASSVRTGFAYGYTF,TRBD1,TRBJ1-2,.,TRBV25-1
TGTGCCAGCAGGGGCGGGGGTAGCACAGATACGCAGTATTTT,CASRGGGSTDTQYF,TRBD2,TRBJ2-3,.,TRBV6-1
TGTGCCAGCAGCCCCCAACCTAGGGAGACCCAGTACTTC,CASSPQPRETQYF,.,TRBJ2-5,.,TRBV7-2
TGTGCCAGCAGCTTAGTCGCGGGCTCAGATACGCAGTATTTT,CASSLVAGSDTQYF,.,TRBJ2-3,few,TRBV11-3
TGTGCCTCCCACGGGGATAACACCGGGGAGCTGTTTTTT,CASHGDNTGELFF,.,TRBJ2-2,many,TRBV6-1
TGTGCCAGCAGATTCTCCGGGACTAGCAGCGATGCGCAGTACTTT,CASRFSGTSSDAQYF,TRBD2,TRBJ2-3,once,TRBV6-5
TGTGCCAGCAGTGAAGCAGAGAACACTGAAGCTTTCTTT,CASSEAENTEAFF,.,TRBJ1-1,.,TRBV6-1
TGTGCGGGCAGGGGAACCACAGATACGCAGTATTTT,CAGRGTTDTQYF,.,TRBJ2-3,.,TRBV6-1
TGTGCCAGCGGTTTGGGGCAGGGCGCCGCAGACATGCAGTACTTT,CASGLGQGAADMQYF,.,TRBJ2-4,.,TRBV6-5
TGTGCCAGCAGTGAAGGGGGTAGTGGCTACACCTTC,CASSEGGSGYTF,.,TRBJ1-2,medium-sized,TRBV25-1
TGCGCCAGCAGCCAAGATCCGGCACGGATGAACACTGAAGCTTTCTTT,CASSQDPARMNTEAFF,.,TRBJ1-1,many,TRBV4-1
TGTGCCAGCAGTGACAGGGAGAACACTGAAGCTTTCTTT,CASSDRENTEAFF,.,TRBJ1-1,.,TRBV6-4
TGTGCCACGTGCCCGCTGGACAGGGCGACTGGAAACACCATATATTTT,CATCPLDRATGNTIYF,TRBD1,TRBJ1-3,.,TRBV10-3
TGTGCCAGCAGCTGGGACAGGGGAAAGTCTGGGGCCAACGTCCTGACTTTC,CASSWDRGKSGANVLTF,TRBD1,TRBJ2-6,many,TRBV7-2
TGTGCCAGCAGTTACTCGAGGGGGCTGGGGGGCACAGATACGCAGTATTTC,CASSYSRGLGGTDTQYF,.,TRBJ2-3,.,TRBV6-5
TGTGCCAGCAGCTTTGGGGTCCAAGAGACCCAGTACTTC,CASSFGVQETQYF,.,TRBJ2-5,.,TRBV7-9
TGTGCCAGCAGTGAAGCGCGGGACACAGATACGCAGTATTTT,CASSEARDTDTQYF,.,TRBJ2-3,medium-sized,TRBV6-1
TGCGCGAGCATGGAAGCCACAGACATTCAGTACTTT,CASMEATDIQYF,.,TRBJ2-4,.,TRBV6-1
TGCGCCAGCAGTGATTGGGGACCCACAGATACGCAGTATTTT,CASSDWGPTDTQYF,.,TRBJ2-3,.,TRBV10-1
TGTGCCTGCGGGGGGAGCGGGGGCCGTGACACAGATACGCAGTATTTC,CACGGSGGRDTDTQYF,TRBD2,TRBJ2-5,.,TRBV6-1
TGTGCCAGCAGTTTAGGAAGGGGGGGGGGCGGGAGGGCCACGATCGAGCAGTACTTC,CASSLGRGGGGRATIEQYF,TRBD2,TRBJ2-7,.,TRBV27
TGTGCCAGCAGGCCTAGCGGGCGCCGAGCCCCAGATACGCAGTATTTT,CASRPSGRRAPDTQYF,TRBD2,TRBJ2-3,.,TRBV6-1
TGTGCCAGCAGTGAACGGACAGAACCGGTAGGCAATGAGCAGTTCTTC,CASSERTEPVGNEQFF,.,TRBJ2-1,.,TRBV25-1
TGCGTCATGGGGATGGGAGCCAAAAACACGCAGTACTTC,CVMGMGAKNTQYF,.,TRBJ2-4,.,TRBV10-3
TGTGCCAGAAGGTGGGGAGGCAACACTGAAGCTTTCTTT,CARRWGGNTEAFF,.,TRBJ1-1,many,TRBV5-3
TGTGCCAGCAGTTCCCTGGGGACATTCGGCACCGGGGAGCTGTTTTTT,CASSSLGTFGTGELFF,.,TRBJ2-2,.,TRBV7-2
TGTGCCAGCAGATTCTCGGGGGCTAGCGGAAATGAGCAGTTCTTC,CASRFSGASGNEQFF,.,TRBJ2-1,.,TRBV6-5
TGTGCCAGCAGTATCAGGGACTCGGAGCAGTTCTTC,CASSIRDSEQFF,.,TRBJ2-1,.,TRBV27
TGTGCCAGCAGTTACTCGAATATCGGTTGGGAAGAGACCCAGTACTTC,CASSYSNIGWEETQYF,.,TRBJ2-5,few,TRBV6-5
TGTGCCAGCAGTGATTACACAGATACGCAGTATTTT,CASSDYTDTQYF,.,TRBJ2-3,medium-sized,TRBV6-1
TGCGCCAGCAGTGACCACAGGGGGCTCTATGGCTACACCTTC,CASSDHRGLYGYTF,TRBD1,TRBJ1-2,.,TRBV10-1
TGTGCCAGCAGCCAAGATCGACTGGGACAGGGATCTGGTGGCTACACCTTC,CASSQDRLGQGSGGYTF,TRBD1,TRBJ1-2,many,TRBV14
TGTGCCAGCAGTGAGCAGGGAGATACGCAGTATTTT,CASSEQGDTQYF,.,TRBJ2-3,large,TRBV6-1
TGTGCCAGCAGTTGGTGGTGGGCGGGGGGGGGGGGCGACAATGAGCAGTTCTTC,CASSWWWAGGGGDNEQFF,TRBD2,TRBJ2-1,.,TRBV12-3/TRBV12-4
TGTGCCAGCAGGAACAAAGGGGCAGGTTATGGCTACACCTTC,CASRNKGAGYGYTF,.,TRBJ1-2,.,TRBV27
TGTGCCATCTCGGCGGTGATAATCAAAGATACGCAGTATTTT,CAISAVIIKDTQYF,.,TRBJ2-3,.,TRBV10-3